The clone carrying this T cell receptor beta chain was counted once. This record comes from a study of OX40 agonist ivuxolimab in advanced cancers. Across the whole study: A history of anti-PD-1, anti-PD-L1 or anti-CTLA-4 therapy was acceptable, and around 36% had some.

Generated by immunoSEQ multiplex PCR, the TCRdb table keeps only in-frame clones and is missing some. The sample comprises tens of thousands of clones, 87% of which are singletons, and approximately 0.61% rests with the top ten. V was cut by 5 bases and J by 2 bases, with 13 bases left in between. Germline CDR1 SGHTA, CDR2 FQGNSA. The CDR3 sequence is 15 residues long. This rearrangement joins TRBV7-2 to TRBJ1-5, with D maybe TRBD1 (6 bases). Source: CD4+ or CD8+ T cells sorted from blood, taken in a trial of the OX40 agonist ivuxolimab. This receptor was identified in an adult with an advanced solid tumor such as melanoma, head and neck, liver or kidney cancer. CDR3 sequence: CASSPPPGGNQPQHF. Written as DNA, the CDR3 is TGTGCCAGCAGCCCTCCCCCAGGGGGCAATCAGCCCCAGCATTTT. Combining the CDR3 with reference TRBV7-2 and TRBJ1-5 gives the whole variable domain GAGVSQSPSNKVTEKGKDVELRCDPISGHTALYWYRQSLGQGLEFLIYFQGNSAPDKSGLPSDRFSAERTGGSVSTLTIQRTQQEDSAVYLCASSPPPGGNQPQHFGDGTRLSIL.